These 3 T cell receptor beta chains were all obtained from the same sample, sequenced in a study of cytomegalovirus exposure and HLA in healthy donors. The PCR used 60 Vbeta and 13 Jbeta primers. TCRdb keeps only in-frame clones here, not all; method: immunoSEQ multiplex PCR. The sample includes 130,000 or so clones, 70% to 80% of them seen just once. What was sequenced was PBMCs. The origin of the receptors is a woman aged 60-75 years in good health and CMV-seronegative.

This sequence joins TRBV15 and TRBJ2-3, with 9 nucleotides matching TRBD1. Germline CDR1 is LNHNV and CDR2 is YYDKDF (reference sequence). The CDR3 is 16 residues long. Losses at the gene ends were 1 base for V and 4 bases for J; bases not matched to a gene: 6. CDR3 nucleotide sequence: TGTGCCACCAGCAGAGGGAGGGGGACAGGGTCAGATACGCAGTATTTT. This sequence encodes CATSRGRGTGSDTQYF. Variable domain in full (rest from reference TRBV15 and TRBJ2-3): DAMVIQNPRYQVTQFGKPVTLSCSQTLNHNVMYWYQQKSSQAPKLLFHYYDKDFNNEADTPDNFQSRRPNTSFCFLDIRSPGLGDTAMYLCATSRGRGTGSDTQYFGPGTRLTVL.

The J gene is TRBJ1-2, the V gene TRBV30; D gene unclear. V was trimmed by 0 bases and J by 2 bases, leaving 10 bases between them. The CDR3 contains 14 residues. CDR1 and CDR2 (germline): GTSNPN, SVGIG (reference sequence). As DNA, the CDR3 is TGTGCCTGGAGTGTTGGAGGAATAAACTATGGCTACACCTTC. Residues: CAWSVGGINYGYTF.

The chain links TRBV7-9 to TRBJ1-5; 12 nucleotides line up with TRBD1. The CDR3 is 17 residues long. CDR1 and CDR2 from the germline V gene are SEHNR and FQNEAQ (reference sequence). J was trimmed by 4 bases and V by 5 bases; bases with no gene match: 9. Here the CDR3 reads CASSPGDRGRGNQPQHF. The CDR3 region has the DNA TGTGCCAGCAGCCCCGGGGACAGGGGGCGAGGGAATCAGCCCCAGCATTTT. The whole variable domain, remainder taken from reference TRBV7-9 and TRBJ1-5, is DTGVSQNPRHKITKRGQNVTFRCDPISEHNRLYWYRQTLGQGPEFLTYFQNEAQLEKSRLLSDRFSAERPKGSFSTLEIQRTEQGDSAMYLCASSPGDRGRGNQPQHFGDGTRLSIL.